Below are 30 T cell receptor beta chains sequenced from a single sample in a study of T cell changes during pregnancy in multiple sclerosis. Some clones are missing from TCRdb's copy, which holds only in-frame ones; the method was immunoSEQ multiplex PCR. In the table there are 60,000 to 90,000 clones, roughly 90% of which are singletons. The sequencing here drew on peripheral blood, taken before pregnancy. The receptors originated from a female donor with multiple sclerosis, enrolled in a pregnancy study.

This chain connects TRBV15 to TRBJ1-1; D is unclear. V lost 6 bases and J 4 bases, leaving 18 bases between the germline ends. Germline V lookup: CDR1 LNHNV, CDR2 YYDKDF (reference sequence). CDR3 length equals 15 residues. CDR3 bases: TGTGCCACCAGTTCTCACTGGAGGAAGGGCACTGAAGCTTTCTTT. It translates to CATSSHWRKGTEAFF.

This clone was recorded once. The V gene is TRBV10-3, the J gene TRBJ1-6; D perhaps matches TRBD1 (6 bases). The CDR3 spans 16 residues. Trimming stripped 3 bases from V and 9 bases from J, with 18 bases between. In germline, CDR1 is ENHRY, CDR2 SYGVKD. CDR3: CAISDAGGGGTSPLHF. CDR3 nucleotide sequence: TGTGCCATCAGTGATGCGGGGGGCGGTGGGACTTCACCCCTCCACTTT.

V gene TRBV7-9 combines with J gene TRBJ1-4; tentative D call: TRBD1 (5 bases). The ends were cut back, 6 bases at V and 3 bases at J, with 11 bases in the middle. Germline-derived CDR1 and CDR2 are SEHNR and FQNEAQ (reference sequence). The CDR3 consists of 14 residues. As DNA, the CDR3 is TGTGCCAGCAGGTCGGGGGGGTCTAATGAAAAACTGTTTTTT. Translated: CASRSGGSNEKLFF.

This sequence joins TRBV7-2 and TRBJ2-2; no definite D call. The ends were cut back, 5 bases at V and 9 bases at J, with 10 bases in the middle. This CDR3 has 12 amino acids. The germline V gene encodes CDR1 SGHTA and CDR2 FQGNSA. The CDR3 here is CASSTLYWELFF. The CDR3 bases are TGTGCCAGCAGCACCTTGTACTGGGAGCTGTTTTTT.

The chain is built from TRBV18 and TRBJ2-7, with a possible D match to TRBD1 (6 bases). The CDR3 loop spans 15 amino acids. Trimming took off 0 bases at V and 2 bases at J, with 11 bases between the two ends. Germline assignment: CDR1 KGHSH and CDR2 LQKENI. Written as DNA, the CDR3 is TGTGCCAGCTCACCACCGAGCGCAGGGGCCTACGAGCAGTACTTC. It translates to CASSPPSAGAYEQYF. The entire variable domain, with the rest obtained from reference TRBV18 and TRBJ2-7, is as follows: NAGVMQNPRHLVRRRGQEARLRCSPMKGHSHVYWYRQLPEEGLKFMVYLQKENIIDESGMPKERFSAEFPKEGPSILRIQQVVRGDSAAYFCASSPPSAGAYEQYFGPGTRLTVT.

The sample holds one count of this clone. As DNA, the CDR3 is TGTGCCAGCAGCTTAAACAGGGGGCCAAATCAGCCCCAGCATTTT. Translating it yields CASSLNRGPNQPQHF. The chain has TRBV11-2 and TRBJ1-5; the match to TRBD1 covers 9 bases. The CDR3 contains 15 residues. The V gene's germline CDR1 is SGHAT and CDR2 FQNNGV. V shed 2 bases, J shed 4 bases, and the junction held 3 bases outside the gene matches.

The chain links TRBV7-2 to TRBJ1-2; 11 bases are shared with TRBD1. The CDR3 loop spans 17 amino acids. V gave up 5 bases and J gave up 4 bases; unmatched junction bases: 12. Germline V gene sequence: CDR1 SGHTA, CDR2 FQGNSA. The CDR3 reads CASSPSLDRGRSYGYTF. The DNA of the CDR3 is TGTGCCAGCAGCCCTTCCTTGGACAGGGGGCGCAGCTATGGCTACACCTTC.

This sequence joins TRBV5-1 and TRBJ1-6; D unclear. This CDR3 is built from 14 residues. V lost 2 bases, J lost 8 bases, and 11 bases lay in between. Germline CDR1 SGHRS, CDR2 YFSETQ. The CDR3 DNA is TGCGCCAGCAGCTTACCCGACACTTATTCACCCCTCCACTTT. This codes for CASSLPDTYSPLHF.

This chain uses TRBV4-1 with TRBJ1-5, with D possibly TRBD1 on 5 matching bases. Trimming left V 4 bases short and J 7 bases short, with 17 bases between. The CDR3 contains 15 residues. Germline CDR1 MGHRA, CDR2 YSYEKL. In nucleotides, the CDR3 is TGCGCCAGCAGCCTTCGGCGGGAGGGGAACCAGCCCCAGCATTTT. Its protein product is CASSLRREGNQPQHF.

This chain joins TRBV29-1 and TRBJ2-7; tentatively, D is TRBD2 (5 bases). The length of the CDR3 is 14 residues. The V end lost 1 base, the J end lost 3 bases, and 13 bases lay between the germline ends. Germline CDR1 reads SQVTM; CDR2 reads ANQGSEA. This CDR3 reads CSVEGTGVGYEQYF. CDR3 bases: TGCAGCGTTGAAGGCACCGGGGTGGGCTACGAGCAGTACTTC.

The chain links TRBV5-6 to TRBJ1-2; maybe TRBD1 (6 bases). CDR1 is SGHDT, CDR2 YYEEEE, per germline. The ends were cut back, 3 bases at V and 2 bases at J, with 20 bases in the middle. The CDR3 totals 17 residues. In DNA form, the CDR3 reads TGTGCCAGCAGCTACCCCGAACCGGGACACAGGAACTATGGCTACACCTTC. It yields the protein CASSYPEPGHRNYGYTF. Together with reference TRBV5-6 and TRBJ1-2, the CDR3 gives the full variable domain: DAGVTQSPTHLIKTRGQQVTLRCSPKSGHDTVSWYQQALGQGPQFIFQYYEEEERQRGNFPDRFSGHQFPNYSSELNVNALLLGDSALYLCASSYPEPGHRNYGYTFGSGTRLTVV.

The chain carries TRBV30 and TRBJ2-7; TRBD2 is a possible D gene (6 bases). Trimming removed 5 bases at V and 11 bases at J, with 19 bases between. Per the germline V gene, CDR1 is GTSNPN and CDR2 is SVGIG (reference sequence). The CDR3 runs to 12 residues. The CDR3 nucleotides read TGTGCCTGGGGACCGAGGAGGGATGTCAAGTACTTC. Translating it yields CAWGPRRDVKYF.

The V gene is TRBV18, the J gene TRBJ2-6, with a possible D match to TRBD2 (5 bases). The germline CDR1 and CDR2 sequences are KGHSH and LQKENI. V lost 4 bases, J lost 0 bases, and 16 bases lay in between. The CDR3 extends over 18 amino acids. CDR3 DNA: TGTGCCAGCTCACAAATCGCCGGGGTCCCCTCTGGGGCCAACGTCCTGACTTTC. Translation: CASSQIAGVPSGANVLTF.

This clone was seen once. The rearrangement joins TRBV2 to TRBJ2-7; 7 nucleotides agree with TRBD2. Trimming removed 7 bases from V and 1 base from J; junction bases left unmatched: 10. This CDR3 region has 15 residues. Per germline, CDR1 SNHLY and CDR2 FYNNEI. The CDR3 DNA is TGTGCCAGCACTGAGCTCCTAGCGGATTCCTACGAGCAGTACTTC. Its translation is CASTELLADSYEQYF.

In nucleotides, the CDR3 is TGTGCCTGGAGTTCCGATAGGGGTCAGCCCCAGCATTTT. It codes for CAWSSDRGQPQHF. The rearrangement joins TRBV30 to TRBJ1-5, with D perhaps matching TRBD1 (5 bases). The V end was cut by 2 bases, the J end by 6 bases, with 11 bases between. The germline V gene has CDR1 GTSNPN and CDR2 SVGIG (reference sequence). This CDR3 spans 13 amino acids.

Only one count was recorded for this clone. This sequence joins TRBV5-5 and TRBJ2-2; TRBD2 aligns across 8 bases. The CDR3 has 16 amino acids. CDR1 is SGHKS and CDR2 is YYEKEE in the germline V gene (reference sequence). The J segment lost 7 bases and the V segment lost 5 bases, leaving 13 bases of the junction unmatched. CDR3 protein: CASSLSLGLVGGELFF. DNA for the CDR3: TGTGCCAGCAGTCTATCGTTGGGACTAGTCGGCGGGGAGCTGTTTTTT.

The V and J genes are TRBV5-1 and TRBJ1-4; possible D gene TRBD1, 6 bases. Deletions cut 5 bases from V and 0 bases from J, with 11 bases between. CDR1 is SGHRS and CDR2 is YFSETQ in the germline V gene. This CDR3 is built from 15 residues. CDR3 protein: CASRGAVATNEKLFF. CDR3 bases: TGCGCCAGCAGGGGGGCAGTTGCAACTAATGAAAAACTGTTTTTT.

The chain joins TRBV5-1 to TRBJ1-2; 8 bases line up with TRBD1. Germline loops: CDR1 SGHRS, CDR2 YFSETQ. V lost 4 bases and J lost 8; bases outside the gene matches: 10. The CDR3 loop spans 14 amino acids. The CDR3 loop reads CASSDPDRARGYTF. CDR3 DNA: TGCGCCAGCAGCGATCCGGACAGGGCGAGGGGCTACACCTTC.

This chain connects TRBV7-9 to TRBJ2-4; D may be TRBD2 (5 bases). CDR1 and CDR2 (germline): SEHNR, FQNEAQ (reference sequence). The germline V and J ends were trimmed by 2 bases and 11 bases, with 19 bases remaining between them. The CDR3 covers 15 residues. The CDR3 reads CASSLHKGPAGFQYF. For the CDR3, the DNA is TGTGCCAGCAGCTTACATAAGGGCCCGGCGGGTTTTCAGTACTTC.

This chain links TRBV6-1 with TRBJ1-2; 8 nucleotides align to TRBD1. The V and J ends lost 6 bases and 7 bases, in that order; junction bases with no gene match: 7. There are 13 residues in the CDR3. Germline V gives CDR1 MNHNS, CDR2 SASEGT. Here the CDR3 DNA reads TGTGCCAGCAGGACCGGGACAGGCGGTGGCTACACCTTC. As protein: CASRTGTGGGYTF.

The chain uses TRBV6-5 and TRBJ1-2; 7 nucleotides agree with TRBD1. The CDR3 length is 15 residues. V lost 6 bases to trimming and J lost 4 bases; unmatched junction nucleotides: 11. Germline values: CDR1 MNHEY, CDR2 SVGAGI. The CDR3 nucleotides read TGTGCCAGCAGCCTTAGACAGGGCCCGGGCTATGGCTACACCTTC. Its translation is CASSLRQGPGYGYTF.

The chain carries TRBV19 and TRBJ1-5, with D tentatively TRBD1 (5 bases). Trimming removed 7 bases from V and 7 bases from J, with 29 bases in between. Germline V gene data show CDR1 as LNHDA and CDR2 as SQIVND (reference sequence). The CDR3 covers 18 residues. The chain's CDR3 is CASTEKLEQGSWYQPQHF. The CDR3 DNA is TGTGCCAGTACCGAGAAATTAGAGCAGGGTAGCTGGTACCAGCCCCAGCATTTT.

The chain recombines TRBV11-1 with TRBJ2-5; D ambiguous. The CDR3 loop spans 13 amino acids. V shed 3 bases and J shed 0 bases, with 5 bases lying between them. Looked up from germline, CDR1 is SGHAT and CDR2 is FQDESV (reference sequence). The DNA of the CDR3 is TGTGCCAGCAGCTTTAACAACCAAGAGACCCAGTACTTC. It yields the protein CASSFNNQETQYF.

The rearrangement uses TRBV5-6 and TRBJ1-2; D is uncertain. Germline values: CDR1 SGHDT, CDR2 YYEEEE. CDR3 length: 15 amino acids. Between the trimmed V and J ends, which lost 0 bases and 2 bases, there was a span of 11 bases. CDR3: CASSLDGRINYGYTF. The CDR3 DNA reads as TGTGCCAGCAGCTTGGACGGCAGGATAAACTATGGCTACACCTTC. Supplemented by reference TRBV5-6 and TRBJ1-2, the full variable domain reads DAGVTQSPTHLIKTRGQQVTLRCSPKSGHDTVSWYQQALGQGPQFIFQYYEEEERQRGNFPDRFSGHQFPNYSSELNVNALLLGDSALYLCASSLDGRINYGYTFGSGTRLTVV.

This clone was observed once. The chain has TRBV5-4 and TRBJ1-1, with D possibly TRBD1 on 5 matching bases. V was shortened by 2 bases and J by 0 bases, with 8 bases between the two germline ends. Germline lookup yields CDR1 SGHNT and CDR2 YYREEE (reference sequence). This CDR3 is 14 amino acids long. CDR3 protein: CASSFSGLNTEAFF. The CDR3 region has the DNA TGTGCCAGCAGCTTCTCAGGGTTGAACACTGAAGCTTTCTTT. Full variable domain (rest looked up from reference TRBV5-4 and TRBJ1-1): ETGVTQSPTHLIKTRGQQVTLRCSSQSGHNTVSWYQQALGQGPQFIFQYYREEENGRGNFPPRFSGLQFPNYSSELNVNALELDDSALYLCASSFSGLNTEAFFGQGTRLTVV.

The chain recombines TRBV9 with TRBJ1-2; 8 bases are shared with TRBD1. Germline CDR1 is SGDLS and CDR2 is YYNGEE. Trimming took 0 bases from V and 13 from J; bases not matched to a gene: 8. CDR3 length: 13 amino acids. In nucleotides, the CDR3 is TGTGCCAGCAGCGTAGGAGGCAGGGGGCGTTTCACCTTC. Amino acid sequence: CASSVGGRGRFTF.

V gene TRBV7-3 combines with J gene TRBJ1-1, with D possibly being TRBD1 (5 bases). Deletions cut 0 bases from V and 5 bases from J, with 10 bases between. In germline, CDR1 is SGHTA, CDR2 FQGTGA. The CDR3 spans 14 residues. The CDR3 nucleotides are TGTGCCAGCAGCTTAACCTCCAGGGAAACTGAAGCTTTCTTT. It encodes CASSLTSRETEAFF. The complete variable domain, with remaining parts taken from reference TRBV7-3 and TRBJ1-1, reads GAGVSQTPSNKVTEKGKYVELRCDPISGHTALYWYRQSLGQGPEFLIYFQGTGAADDSGLPNDRFFAVRPEGSVSTLKIQRTERGDSAVYLCASSLTSRETEAFFGQGTRLTVV.

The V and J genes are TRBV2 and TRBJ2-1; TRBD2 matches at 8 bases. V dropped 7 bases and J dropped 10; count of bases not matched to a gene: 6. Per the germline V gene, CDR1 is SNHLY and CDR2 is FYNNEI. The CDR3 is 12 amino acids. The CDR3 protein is CASMAGGGEQFF. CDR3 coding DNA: TGTGCCAGCATGGCGGGGGGTGGGGAGCAGTTCTTC.

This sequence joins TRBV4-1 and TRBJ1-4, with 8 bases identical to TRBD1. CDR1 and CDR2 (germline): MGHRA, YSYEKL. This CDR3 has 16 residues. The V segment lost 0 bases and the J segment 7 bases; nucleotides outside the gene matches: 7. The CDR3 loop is CASSQDIRQGAEKLFF. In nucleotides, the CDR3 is TGCGCCAGCAGCCAAGATATCAGGCAGGGGGCTGAAAAACTGTTTTTT.

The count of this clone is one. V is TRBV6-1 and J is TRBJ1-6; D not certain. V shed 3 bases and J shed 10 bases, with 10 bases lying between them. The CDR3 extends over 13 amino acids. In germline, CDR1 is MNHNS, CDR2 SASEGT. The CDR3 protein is CASSEGGLSPLHF. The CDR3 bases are TGTGCCAGCAGTGAGGGTGGGCTCTCACCCCTCCACTTT.